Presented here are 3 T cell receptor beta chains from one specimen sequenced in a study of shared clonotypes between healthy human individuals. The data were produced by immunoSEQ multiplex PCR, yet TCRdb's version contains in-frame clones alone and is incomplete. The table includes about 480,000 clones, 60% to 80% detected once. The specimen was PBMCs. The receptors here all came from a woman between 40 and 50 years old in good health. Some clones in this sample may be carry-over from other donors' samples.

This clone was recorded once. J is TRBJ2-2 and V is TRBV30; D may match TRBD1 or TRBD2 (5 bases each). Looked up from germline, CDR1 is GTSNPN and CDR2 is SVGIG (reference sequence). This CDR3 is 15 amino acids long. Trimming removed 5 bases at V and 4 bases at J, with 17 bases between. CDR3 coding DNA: TGTGCCTGGGGGGCGGGCCATGGGAGCACCGGGGAGCTGTTTTTT. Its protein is CAWGAGHGSTGELFF.

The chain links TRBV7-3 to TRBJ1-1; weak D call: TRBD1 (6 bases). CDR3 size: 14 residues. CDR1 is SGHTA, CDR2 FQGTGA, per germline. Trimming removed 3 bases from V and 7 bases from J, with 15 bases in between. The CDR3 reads CASSFTGRMGEAFF. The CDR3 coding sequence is TGTGCCAGCAGCTTCACAGGGAGGATGGGTGAAGCTTTCTTT.

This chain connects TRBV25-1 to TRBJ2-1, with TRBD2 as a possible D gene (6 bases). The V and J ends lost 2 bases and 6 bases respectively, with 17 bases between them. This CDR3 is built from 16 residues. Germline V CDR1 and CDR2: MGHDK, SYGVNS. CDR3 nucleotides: TGTGCCAGCAGTGAAGTGACGGGGGTGAGGGGCAATGAGCAGTTCTTC. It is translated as CASSEVTGVRGNEQFF. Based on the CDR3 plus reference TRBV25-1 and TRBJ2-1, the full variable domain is EADIYQTPRYLVIGTGKKITLECSQTMGHDKMYWYQQDPGMELHLIHYSYGVNSTEKGDLSSESTVSRIRTEHFPLTLESARPSHTSQYLCASSEVTGVRGNEQFFGPGTRLTVL.